This T cell receptor (beta chain) was obtained from a study of T cell repertoires in cytomegalovirus infection. Study as a whole: It can be stated that public TCR beta signatures indicated CMV infection as well as a matching HLA type.

On this clonotype: The antigen remains undetermined.

TCRdb reanalysed the reads using MiXCR and keeps one entry per CDR3 protein. Among 180,000 or so distinct CDR3 sequences listed, roughly 17% were seen once. Findings and limits, study-wide: It was HLA-C-restricted CMV-specific TCR beta clonotypes that dominated the response ex vivo. CMV carriers having the relevant HLA were flagged by cumulative public TCR beta family frequency.

Sequencing input: CD8+ T cells from PBMCs. This sequence originates from a human donor in good health (CMV status not recorded). Some clones in this sample may be carry-over from other donors' samples.

The DNA of the CDR3 is TGTGCCAGCACCCCTTTTGGCAGGGACGAGAAAAAACTGTTTTTT. Its protein product is CASTPFGRDEKKLFF. The J gene is TRBJ1-4, the V gene TRBV12-3 or TRBV12-4, with D perhaps TRBD1 (5 bases). V lost 7 bases and J lost 9, with 21 bases in between. The length of the CDR3 is 15 residues.